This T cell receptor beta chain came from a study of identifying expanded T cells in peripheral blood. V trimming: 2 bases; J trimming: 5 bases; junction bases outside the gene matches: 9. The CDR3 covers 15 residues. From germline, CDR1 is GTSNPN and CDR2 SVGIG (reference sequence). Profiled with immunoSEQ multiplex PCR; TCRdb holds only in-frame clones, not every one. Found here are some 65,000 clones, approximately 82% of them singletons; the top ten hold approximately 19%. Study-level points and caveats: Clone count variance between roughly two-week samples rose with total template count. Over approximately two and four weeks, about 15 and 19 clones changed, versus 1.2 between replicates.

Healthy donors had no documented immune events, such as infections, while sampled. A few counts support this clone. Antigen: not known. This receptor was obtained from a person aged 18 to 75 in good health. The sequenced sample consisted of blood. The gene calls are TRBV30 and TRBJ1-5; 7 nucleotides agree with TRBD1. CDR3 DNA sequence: TGTGCCTGGAGTAGAATGGGACAGACAGATCAGCCCCAGCATTTT. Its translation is CAWSRMGQTDQPQHF. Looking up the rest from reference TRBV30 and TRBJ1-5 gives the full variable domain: SQTIHQWPATLVQPVGSPLSLECTVEGTSNPNLYWYRQAAGRGLQLLFYSVGIGQISSEVPQNLSASRPQDRQFILSSKKLLLSDSGFYLCAWSRMGQTDQPQHFGDGTRLSIL.